One sample yielded the 32 T cell receptor beta chains listed below, sequenced in a study of T cells expressing NK-cell markers. With the 5' RACE reads reprocessed, TCRdb shows one record per CDR3 protein and no DNA. Its listing shows about 430,000 distinct CDR3 sequences. The sequenced material came from blood T cells: a sorted CD56 or NKG2C T cell subset, CD4+ or CD8+ T cells, or bulk PBMC T cells (not recorded which). The receptor source for this set is a woman aged 45-60 years in good health.

The chain employs TRBV5-1 and TRBJ2-2. Germline V lookup: CDR1 SGHRS, CDR2 YFSETQ. The CDR3 covers 13 residues. The CDR3 spells CASSVESSGELFF.

This chain joins TRBV7-9 and TRBJ2-1; the D gene TCRdb calls, TRBD2, cannot be checked with no DNA. Germline CDR1 and CDR2: SEHNR and FQNEAQ (reference sequence). The CDR3 has 15 amino acids. The CDR3 is CASNGRGGLNNEQFF.

The genes are TRBV5-6 and TRBJ2-7; with no DNA, the TCRdb D assignment of TRBD2 cannot be verified. From germline, CDR1 is SGHDT and CDR2 YYEEEE. CDR3 length: 16 amino acids. CDR3 sequence: CASSFVPGLAGDEQYF.

The V call is TRBV5-1, the J call TRBJ2-2. The CDR3 is 13 residues long. The V gene's germline CDR1 is SGHRS and CDR2 YFSETQ. The CDR3 reads CASSLVIAGELFF.

The chain is built from TRBV5-1 and TRBJ2-1; TCRdb indicates TRBD1, and absent DNA this call remains unverified. The germline CDR1 and CDR2 sequences are SGHRS and YFSETQ. The CDR3 totals 17 residues. Here the CDR3 reads CASSFSGIGTGYNEQFF.

The chain uses TRBV18 and TRBJ2-7; TCRdb picks TRBD1, but there is no DNA to check that call. The germline gives CDR1 KGHSH, CDR2 LQKENI. The CDR3 consists of 14 residues. The CDR3: CASSPGAGMYEQYF.

This chain links TRBV9 with TRBJ1-6; there is no DNA to check the TCRdb D call of TRBD1. CDR1 is SGDLS, CDR2 YYNGEE, per germline. This CDR3 has 16 amino acids. The CDR3 here is CASSAVGAQRDSPLHF. The variable domain in full, with the rest retrieved from reference TRBV9 and TRBJ1-6, is DSGVTQTPKHLITATGQRVTLRCSPRSGDLSVYWYQQSLDQGLQFLIQYYNGEERAKGNILERFSAQQFPDLHSELNLSSLELGDSALYFCASSAVGAQRDSPLHFGNGTRLTVT.

This sequence joins TRBV9 and TRBJ2-1; TCRdb picks TRBD1, but there is no DNA to check that call. Germline V lookup: CDR1 SGDLS, CDR2 YYNGEE. The CDR3 runs 16 residues. CDR3 amino acids: CASSVGGLFDRARKFF.

The rearrangement uses TRBV12-3 or TRBV12-4 and TRBJ2-1; TCRdb's assignment of TRBD2 cannot be checked, as there is no DNA. The CDR3 spans 22 residues. CDR3 residues: CASSLSRGGSGRPSEGRNEQFF.

The chain joins TRBV4-1 to TRBJ2-7; TCRdb's D call, TRBD1, is unchecked because there is no DNA. CDR1 MGHRA and CDR2 YSYEKL come from the germline V gene. The length of the CDR3 is 16 residues. This CDR3 is CASSQGAGQGKYEQYF.

The chain has TRBV13 and TRBJ1-4; absent DNA, TCRdb's TRBD1 call cannot be checked. The CDR3 contains 16 residues. Per the germline V gene, CDR1 is PRHDT and CDR2 is FYEKMQ (reference sequence). CDR3 residues: CASSRFDRRGMAKLFF. Full variable domain (rest looked up from reference TRBV13 and TRBJ1-4): AAGVIQSPRHLIKEKRETATLKCYPIPRHDTVYWYQQGPGQDPQFLISFYEKMQSDKGSIPDRFSAQQFSDYHSELNMSSLELGDSALYFCASSRFDRRGMAKLFFGSGTQLSVL.

This chain connects TRBV10-3 to TRBJ2-1; the TCRdb D gene call, TRBD2, has no DNA to confirm it. The CDR3 totals 14 residues. Germline CDR1 reads ENHRY; CDR2 reads SYGVKD. The CDR3 region is CAISGPSGSREQFF.

This chain uses TRBV5-6 with TRBJ1-6; TCRdb returns TRBD1, unconfirmable since there is no DNA. Germline V CDR1 and CDR2: SGHDT, YYEEEE. CDR3 length: 16 amino acids. CDR3 region: CASSSLGQGDGSPLHF. Based on the CDR3 plus reference TRBV5-6 and TRBJ1-6, the full variable domain is DAGVTQSPTHLIKTRGQQVTLRCSPKSGHDTVSWYQQALGQGPQFIFQYYEEEERQRGNFPDRFSGHQFPNYSSELNVNALLLGDSALYLCASSSLGQGDGSPLHFGNGTRLTVT.

The V gene is TRBV5-1, the J gene TRBJ2-7; TCRdb names TRBD1, which stays unverified in the absence of DNA. The germline V gene encodes CDR1 SGHRS and CDR2 YFSETQ. The CDR3 loop spans 13 amino acids. The CDR3 loop reads CASSRAQGDEQYF.

This sequence joins TRBV12-3 or TRBV12-4 and TRBJ1-2. The CDR3 runs 13 residues. The CDR3 protein is CASNHPTAYGYTF.

V is TRBV5-1 and J is TRBJ2-2. CDR1 SGHRS and CDR2 YFSETQ come from the germline V gene. There are 16 residues in the CDR3. CDR3 amino acids: CASSPPGFLNTGELFF.

The V gene is TRBV2, the J gene TRBJ2-1; TCRdb's D gene call, TRBD2, goes unchecked for lack of DNA. The germline CDR1 and CDR2 sequences are SNHLY and FYNNEI. This CDR3 is 18 amino acids long. The CDR3 sequence: CASSAKRLASRGYNEQFF.

This chain links TRBV9 with TRBJ2-2; the D gene TCRdb calls, TRBD2, cannot be checked with no DNA. The CDR3 spans 16 residues. Germline loops: CDR1 SGDLS, CDR2 YYNGEE. The CDR3: CASSALAGGSTGELFF.

The J gene is TRBJ1-1, the V gene TRBV29-1; no DNA is available, so the TRBD1 call from TCRdb remains unchecked. The CDR3 has 14 residues. Germline V gene sequence: CDR1 SQVTM, CDR2 ANQGSEA. The CDR3 region is CSVAPTGMNTEAFF.

The genes are TRBV12-3 or TRBV12-4 and TRBJ1-4. The CDR3 consists of 13 residues. CDR3 in amino acids: CASNGGVYEKLFF.

The rearrangement joins TRBV15 to TRBJ2-1; TCRdb outputs TRBD2, but without DNA this stays unchecked. The CDR3 runs 12 residues. Germline values: CDR1 LNHNV, CDR2 YYDKDF (reference sequence). The CDR3 protein is CATSRVGGWQFF.

This CDR3 is CASSQGLGIADTQYF. V is TRBV3-1 and J is TRBJ2-3. This CDR3 has 15 amino acids. Germline V CDR1 and CDR2: LGHDT, YNNKEL (reference sequence).

The J gene is TRBJ2-1, the V gene TRBV29-1. Germline V gene sequence: CDR1 SQVTM, CDR2 ANQGSEA. The CDR3 is 14 amino acids. The CDR3 reads CSVEVQVSYNEQFF.

The rearrangement uses TRBV3-1 and TRBJ2-4; absent DNA, TCRdb's TRBD2 call cannot be checked. Per the germline V gene, CDR1 is LGHDT and CDR2 is YNNKEL (reference sequence). This CDR3 contains 15 residues. Here the CDR3 reads CASSQPGGPKNIQYF.

CDR3 residues: CASSQYPGQINYGYTF. The J gene is TRBJ1-2, the V gene TRBV4-1; TCRdb returns TRBD1, unconfirmable since there is no DNA. Germline CDR1 reads MGHRA; CDR2 reads YSYEKL. This CDR3 spans 16 amino acids.

The chain links TRBV11-2 to TRBJ1-5; TCRdb's D call of TRBD1 is untestable without DNA. The CDR3 totals 13 residues. Germline V gene sequence: CDR1 SGHAT, CDR2 FQNNGV. The CDR3 loop is CASSWGRSQPQHF.

The chain's CDR3 is CSANSGTGELFF. The V and J genes are TRBV29-1 and TRBJ2-2; TCRdb's assignment of TRBD2 cannot be checked, as there is no DNA. Germline CDR1 SQVTM, CDR2 ANQGSEA. The CDR3 totals 12 residues.

The chain couples TRBV5-1 to TRBJ1-2. The CDR3 contains 14 residues. CDR1 is SGHRS and CDR2 is YFSETQ in the germline V gene. CDR3 residues: CASSLSQGTSGYTF.

This chain connects TRBV12-3 or TRBV12-4 to TRBJ2-7; the TCRdb D gene call, TRBD1, has no DNA to confirm it. This CDR3 is built from 12 residues. This CDR3 reads CASRGRANEQYF.

V gene TRBV7-2 combines with J gene TRBJ1-5. The CDR3 totals 14 residues. Per the germline V gene, CDR1 is SGHTA and CDR2 is FQGNSA. This CDR3 is CASRPGTAHQPQHF.

The chain combines TRBV7-9 with TRBJ1-1. CDR1 is SEHNR, CDR2 FQNEAQ, per germline (reference sequence). The CDR3 covers 11 residues. The CDR3 protein is CASSSLTEAFF.

The chain is built from TRBV5-6 and TRBJ1-1. This CDR3 has 17 amino acids. CDR1 SGHDT and CDR2 YYEEEE come from the germline V gene. CDR3 residues: CASSLNFFSRMNTEAFF.